These 20 T cell receptor beta chains were sequenced from one sample in a study of cytomegalovirus exposure and HLA in healthy donors. The assay was immunoSEQ multiplex PCR, and TCRdb's table has in-frame clones only and misses some. The sample contains approximately 160,000 clones, approximately 87% of which appear only once. Input material: PBMCs. These receptors all come from a woman aged 25-40 years in good health and CMV-seronegative.

The chain carries TRBV7-2 and TRBJ2-3, with 12 bases that match TRBD2. This CDR3 comprises 17 residues. CDR1 is SGHTA, CDR2 FQGNSA, per germline. V dropped 3 bases and J dropped 3; count of bases not matched to a gene: 7. CDR3 sequence: CASSLGLAGGPTDTQYF. DNA of the CDR3: TGTGCCAGCAGCTTGGGCCTAGCGGGGGGGCCAACAGATACGCAGTATTTT.

The V gene is TRBV5-1, the J gene TRBJ2-5, with 8 bases lining up with TRBD2. Per germline, CDR1 SGHRS and CDR2 YFSETQ. The CDR3 spans 14 residues. Trimming took 3 bases from V and 5 from J; bases not matched to a gene: 6. CDR3 sequence (DNA): TGCGCCAGCAGCTCGGGGGGGATCGGGGAGACCCAGTACTTC. Translating gives CASSSGGIGETQYF.

The V and J genes are TRBV7-2 and TRBJ2-5; D gene unclear. This CDR3 contains 13 residues. V lost 1 base and J lost 3, with 6 bases in between. The germline gives CDR1 SGHTA, CDR2 FQGNSA. The CDR3 DNA sequence: TGTGCCAGCAGCTTAGGAATTGAAGAGACCCAGTACTTC. The encoded protein is CASSLGIEETQYF.

The J gene is TRBJ2-7, the V gene TRBV7-2; a weak D match, TRBD1 (5 bases). V lost 3 bases and J 5 bases, leaving 14 bases between the germline ends. In germline, CDR1 is SGHTA, CDR2 FQGNSA. The CDR3 length is 14 residues. As DNA, the CDR3 is TGTGCCAGCAGCTTTGCAGGGCTAGTCCACGAGCAGTACTTC. Translation: CASSFAGLVHEQYF.

This rearrangement joins TRBV5-1 to TRBJ2-5, with 15 bases lining up with TRBD2. J was trimmed by 2 bases and V by 4 bases; bases with no gene match: 9. This CDR3 has 18 residues. Germline CDR1 reads SGHRS; CDR2 reads YFSETQ. The CDR3 DNA reads TGCGCCAGCAGCCCGGGACTAGCGGGGGGCGTACTTCAAGAGACCCAGTACTTC. It translates to CASSPGLAGGVLQETQYF.

V usage is TRBV7-3 and J usage is TRBJ2-1; the D gene is possibly TRBD1 (6 bases). V lost 6 bases, J lost 5 bases, and 20 bases lay in between. Looked up from germline, CDR1 is SGHTA and CDR2 is FQGTGA. The CDR3 is 16 amino acids. For the CDR3, the DNA is TGTGCCAGCAGTCTACAGGGCCCCCGGCTCGACAATGAGCAGTTCTTC. It codes for CASSLQGPRLDNEQFF. Together with reference TRBV7-3 and TRBJ2-1, the CDR3 gives the full variable domain: GAGVSQTPSNKVTEKGKYVELRCDPISGHTALYWYRQSLGQGPEFLIYFQGTGAADDSGLPNDRFFAVRPEGSVSTLKIQRTERGDSAVYLCASSLQGPRLDNEQFFGPGTRLTVL.

V usage is TRBV6-6 and J usage is TRBJ1-5; 9 bases map to TRBD1. The ends lost 10 bases at V and 7 bases at J; junction bases unmatched: 5. CDR1 is MNHNY, CDR2 SVGAGI, per germline (reference sequence). The CDR3 consists of 12 residues. The CDR3 region has the DNA TGTGCCACAGACAGGGGGGAACAGCCCCAGCATTTT. Encoded protein: CATDRGEQPQHF.

V gene TRBV9 combines with J gene TRBJ1-2; the D gene is possibly TRBD1 (6 bases). Germline V lookup: CDR1 SGDLS, CDR2 YYNGEE. This CDR3 is built from 14 residues. Trimming left V 4 bases short and J 8 bases short, with 18 bases between. The CDR3 DNA reads as TGTGCCAGCAGCTCCCACTCGACAGGAGGAGGCTACACCTTC. Encoded protein: CASSSHSTGGGYTF.

The gene calls are TRBV5-1 and TRBJ1-1; possibly TRBD1 for D (5 bases). The V and J ends lost 4 bases and 5 bases respectively, with 15 bases between them. CDR1 SGHRS and CDR2 YFSETQ come from the germline V gene. The CDR3 totals 14 residues. Written as DNA, the CDR3 is TGCGCCAGCAGCCTGGCAGGGAAGAAGACTGAAGCTTTCTTT. Residues: CASSLAGKKTEAFF.

The chain has TRBV7-9 and TRBJ2-5, with TRBD2 matching over 10 bases. From germline, CDR1 is SEHNR and CDR2 FQNEAQ (reference sequence). V shed 5 bases and J 4 bases; nucleotides not matched to a gene: 7. The CDR3 runs 15 residues. In DNA, the CDR3 is TGTGCCAGCAGCCCTAGCGGGAGTGGGGGAGAGACCCAGTACTTC. Protein product: CASSPSGSGGETQYF.

The chain joins TRBV11-2 to TRBJ1-1, with TRBD1 matching over 7 bases. Germline V gives CDR1 SGHAT, CDR2 FQNNGV. The trim removed 5 bases at V and 11 bases at J, leaving 8 bases unmatched. The CDR3 length is 12 residues. The DNA of the CDR3 is TGTGCCAGCAGCCGTGGAGGGGGCGAGGCTTTCTTT. It codes for CASSRGGGEAFF.

The chain joins TRBV4-2 to TRBJ1-1; 7 nucleotides match TRBD1. This CDR3 region has 14 residues. Germline V lookup: CDR1 LGHNA, CDR2 YNFKEQ. Trimming at V came to 2 bases and at J to 3 bases, leaving 3 bases not matched to a gene. As DNA, the CDR3 is TGTGCCAGCAGCCAACCTACAGGGGACACTGAAGCTTTCTTT. Protein: CASSQPTGDTEAFF.

The J gene is TRBJ1-2, the V gene TRBV27; tentatively, D is TRBD1 (5 bases). The V end was cut by 2 bases, the J end by 14 bases, with 24 bases between. Germline V gene data show CDR1 as MNHEY and CDR2 as SMNVEV (reference sequence). CDR3 size: 15 residues. The CDR3 protein is CASSLGPGTYMARTF. For the CDR3, the DNA is TGTGCCAGCAGTTTAGGACCCGGGACTTATATGGCTAGGACCTTC.

V is TRBV6-4 and J is TRBJ2-3, with TRBD1 identical over 7 bases. Germline V gives CDR1 MRHNA, CDR2 SNTAGT. The CDR3 length is 14 residues. The junction had 5 bases not matched to a gene; V was cut back by 6 bases and J by 2 bases. The CDR3 coding sequence is TGTGCCAGCAGCGAGGGACAGCCCACAGATACGCAGTATTTT. Residues: CASSEGQPTDTQYF.

V and J are TRBV6-5 and TRBJ2-1, with a tentative D call TRBD2 (5 bases). Germline V gene sequence: CDR1 MNHEY, CDR2 SVGAGI. The CDR3 consists of 13 residues. V lost 5 bases, J lost 15 bases, and 20 bases lay in between. CDR3 sequence reads: CASSTRVPGIVFF. CDR3 coding DNA: TGTGCCAGCAGTACGCGGGTCCCCGGGATAGTGTTCTTC.

The chain couples TRBV6-5 to TRBJ2-6, with TRBD1 identical over 10 bases. Germline CDR1 MNHEY, CDR2 SVGAGI. The junction had 2 bases not matched to a gene; V was cut back by 4 bases and J by 2 bases. This CDR3 spans 16 amino acids. CDR3 amino acids: CASSSGQGAGANVLTF. The CDR3 DNA follows: TGTGCCAGCAGTTCCGGACAGGGGGCTGGGGCCAACGTCCTGACTTTC.

V gene TRBV5-6 combines with J gene TRBJ2-3; 7 bases map to TRBD2. This CDR3 comprises 15 residues. V dropped 0 bases and J dropped 6; count of bases not matched to a gene: 7. Germline V lookup: CDR1 SGHDT, CDR2 YYEEEE. The CDR3: CASSLGTSYRDTQYF. The CDR3 nucleotides are TGTGCCAGCAGCTTGGGGACTAGTTATAGGGATACGCAGTATTTT.

This chain uses TRBV5-4 with TRBJ2-7; weak D call: TRBD1 (5 bases). Germline V CDR1 and CDR2: SGHNT, YYREEE (reference sequence). This CDR3 spans 13 amino acids. Trimming took 5 bases from V and 1 from J, leaving 10 bases between them. This CDR3 reads CASRETASYEQYF. In DNA, the CDR3 is TGTGCCAGCAGAGAGACAGCATCCTACGAGCAGTACTTC.

This chain links TRBV5-1 with TRBJ2-5, with 10 bases fitting TRBD1. The length of the CDR3 is 15 residues. With V trimmed by 3 bases and J by 1 base, 3 bases remained unmatched. CDR1 and CDR2 (germline): SGHRS, YFSETQ. In DNA form, the CDR3 reads TGCGCCAGCAGCTGGGGGACAGGGGTCCAAGAGACCCAGTACTTC. Protein: CASSWGTGVQETQYF. The whole variable domain, filled in from reference TRBV5-1 and TRBJ2-5, reads KAGVTQTPRYLIKTRGQQVTLSCSPISGHRSVSWYQQTPGQGLQFLFEYFSETQRNKGNFPGRFSGRQFSNSRSEMNVSTLELGDSALYLCASSWGTGVQETQYFGPGTRLLVL.

The chain uses TRBV21-1 and TRBJ1-5. TRBV21-1 is noted as a pseudogene. This CDR3 comprises 16 residues. This CDR3 is CASSTLTGSNNQPQHF. As DNA, the CDR3 is TGTGCCAGCAGCACTCTTACTGGGAGTAACAATCAGCCCCAGCATTTT.